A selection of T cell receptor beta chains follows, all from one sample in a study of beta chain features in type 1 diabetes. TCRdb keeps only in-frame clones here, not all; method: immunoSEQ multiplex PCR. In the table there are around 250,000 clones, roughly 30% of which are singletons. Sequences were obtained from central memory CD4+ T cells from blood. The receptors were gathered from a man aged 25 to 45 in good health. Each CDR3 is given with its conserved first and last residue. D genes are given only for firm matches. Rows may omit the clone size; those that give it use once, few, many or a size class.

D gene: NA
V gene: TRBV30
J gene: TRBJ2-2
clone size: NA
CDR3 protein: CAWSLGLANTGELFF
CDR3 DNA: TGTGCCTGGAGTTTGGGGCTGGCGAACACCGGGGAGCTGTTTTTT

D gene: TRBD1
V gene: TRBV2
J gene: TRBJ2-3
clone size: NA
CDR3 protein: CASRRQGDTDTQYF
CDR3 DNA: TGTGCCAGCAGACGACAGGGGGACACAGATACGCAGTATTTT

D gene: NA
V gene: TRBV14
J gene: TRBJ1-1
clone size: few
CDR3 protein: CASSQEANTEAFF
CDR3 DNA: TGTGCCAGCAGCCAAGAGGCGAACACTGAAGCTTTCTTT

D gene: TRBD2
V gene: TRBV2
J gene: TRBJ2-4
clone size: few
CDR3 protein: CASSEALGLALAKNIQYF
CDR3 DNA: TGTGCCAGCAGTGAAGCGCTTGGACTAGCATTAGCCAAAAACATTCAGTACTTC

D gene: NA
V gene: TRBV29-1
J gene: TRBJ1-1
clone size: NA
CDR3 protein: CSAGTIYEAFF
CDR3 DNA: TGCAGCGCCGGGACCATCTATGAAGCTTTCTTT

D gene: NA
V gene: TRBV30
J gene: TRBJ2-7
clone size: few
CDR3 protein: CAWSTVYEQYF
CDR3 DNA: TGTGCCTGGTCGACGGTCTACGAGCAGTACTTC

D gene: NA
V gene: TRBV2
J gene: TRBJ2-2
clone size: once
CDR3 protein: CASRPSTGELFF
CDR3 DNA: TGTGCCAGCAGGCCGAGTACCGGGGAGCTGTTTTTT

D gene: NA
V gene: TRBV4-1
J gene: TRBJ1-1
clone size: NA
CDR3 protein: CASSQGRSTEAFF
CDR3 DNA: TGCGCCAGCAGCCAAGGGAGGTCCACTGAAGCTTTCTTT

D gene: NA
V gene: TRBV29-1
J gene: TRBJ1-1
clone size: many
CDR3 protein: CSVIGGAGAFF
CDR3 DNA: TGCAGCGTCATAGGGGGGGCTGGAGCTTTCTTT

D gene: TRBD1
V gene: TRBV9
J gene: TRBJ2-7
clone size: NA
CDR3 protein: CASSLSGTGDRQYF
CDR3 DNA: TGTGCCAGCAGCCTGAGTGGGACAGGGGACCGGCAGTACTTC

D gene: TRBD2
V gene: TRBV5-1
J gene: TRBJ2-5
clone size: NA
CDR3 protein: CASIAGLAGGVETQYF
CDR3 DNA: TGCGCCAGCATCGCGGGACTAGCGGGAGGCGTAGAGACCCAGTACTTC

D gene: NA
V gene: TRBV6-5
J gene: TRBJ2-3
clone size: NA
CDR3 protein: CASSNPGGTQYF
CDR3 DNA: TGTGCCAGCAGTAACCCCGGGGGTACGCAGTATTTT

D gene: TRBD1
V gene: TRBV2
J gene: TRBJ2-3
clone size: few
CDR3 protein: CASKFLQGKDTQYF
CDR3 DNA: TGTGCCAGCAAATTCCTACAGGGGAAAGATACGCAGTATTTT

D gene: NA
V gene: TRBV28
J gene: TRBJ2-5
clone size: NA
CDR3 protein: CASSRTVMRETQYF
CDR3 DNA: TGTGCCAGCAGTAGGACAGTCATGAGGGAGACCCAGTACTTC

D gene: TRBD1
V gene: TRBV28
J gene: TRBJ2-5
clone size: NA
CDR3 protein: CASTAGTGGGETQYF
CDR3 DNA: TGTGCCAGCACCGCCGGGACAGGGGGCGGAGAGACCCAGTACTTC

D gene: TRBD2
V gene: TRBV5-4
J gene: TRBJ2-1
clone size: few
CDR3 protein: CASRGTSGIYNEQFF
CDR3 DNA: TGTGCCAGCAGGGGGACTAGCGGTATCTACAATGAGCAGTTCTTC

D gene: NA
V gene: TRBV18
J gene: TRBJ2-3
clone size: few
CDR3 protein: CASSLLTARATDTQYF
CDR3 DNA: TGTGCCAGCTCACTCCTGACCGCGCGCGCCACAGATACGCAGTATTTT

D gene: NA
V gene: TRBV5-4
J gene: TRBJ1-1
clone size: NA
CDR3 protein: CASSPNWSNTEAFF
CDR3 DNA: TGTGCCAGCAGCCCGAATTGGTCCAACACTGAAGCTTTCTTT

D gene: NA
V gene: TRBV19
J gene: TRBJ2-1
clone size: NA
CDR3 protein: CASTTGLRYQGEQFF
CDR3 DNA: TGTGCCAGTACCACGGGACTGCGCTACCAAGGGGAGCAGTTCTTC

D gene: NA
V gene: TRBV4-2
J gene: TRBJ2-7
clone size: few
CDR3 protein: CASSFVAGTHEQYF
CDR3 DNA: TGTGCCAGCAGCTTCGTGGCAGGGACGCACGAGCAGTACTTC

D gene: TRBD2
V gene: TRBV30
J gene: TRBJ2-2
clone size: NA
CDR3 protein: CAWSVSPSGRAGELFF
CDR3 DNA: TGTGCCTGGAGTGTAAGTCCTAGCGGGAGGGCCGGGGAGCTGTTTTTT

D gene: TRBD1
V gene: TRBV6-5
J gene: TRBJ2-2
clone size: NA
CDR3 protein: CASSRTGSTGELFF
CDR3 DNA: TGTGCCAGCAGCCGGACAGGGAGCACCGGGGAGCTGTTTTTT

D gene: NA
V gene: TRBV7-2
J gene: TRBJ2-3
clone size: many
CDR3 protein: CASSLGAFTDTQYF
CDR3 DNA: TGTGCCAGCAGCTTAGGGGCATTCACAGATACGCAGTATTTT

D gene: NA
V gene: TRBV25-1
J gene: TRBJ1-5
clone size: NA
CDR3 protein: CASSGHELTQHF
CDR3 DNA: TGTGCCAGCAGTGGCCACGAACTAACCCAGCATTTT

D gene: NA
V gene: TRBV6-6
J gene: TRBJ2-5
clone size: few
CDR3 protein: CASSYSMIPPETQYF
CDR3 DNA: TGTGCCAGCAGTTACTCGATGATTCCACCGGAGACCCAGTACTTC

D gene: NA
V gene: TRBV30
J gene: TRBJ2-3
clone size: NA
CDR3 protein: CALTADWGNLGQYF
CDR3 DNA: TGTGCCTTGACTGCGGACTGGGGGAACCTGGGGCAGTATTTT

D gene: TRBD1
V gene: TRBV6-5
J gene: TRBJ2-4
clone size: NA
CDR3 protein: CASSYSSGQGNIQYF
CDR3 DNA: TGTGCCAGCAGTTACTCTAGCGGACAGGGAAACATTCAGTACTTC

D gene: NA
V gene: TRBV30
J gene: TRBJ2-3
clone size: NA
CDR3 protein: CAWSGYGGKGTDTQYF
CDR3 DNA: TGTGCCTGGAGCGGGTACGGAGGTAAAGGCACAGATACGCAGTATTTT

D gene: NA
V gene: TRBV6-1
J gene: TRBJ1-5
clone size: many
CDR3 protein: CASSGRQLGQPQHF
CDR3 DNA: TGTGCCAGCAGTGGACGACAGCTCGGGCAGCCCCAGCATTTT

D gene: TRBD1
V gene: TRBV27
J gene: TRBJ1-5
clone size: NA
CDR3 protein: CASSPGTGGGSRQPQHF
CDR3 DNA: TGTGCCAGCAGTCCCGGGACAGGGGGCGGAAGTCGTCAGCCCCAGCATTTT

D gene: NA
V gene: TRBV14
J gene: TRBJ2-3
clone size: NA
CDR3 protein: CASSQTGFGRTDTQYF
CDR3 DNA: TGTGCCAGCAGCCAAACAGGGTTCGGTCGCACAGATACGCAGTATTTT

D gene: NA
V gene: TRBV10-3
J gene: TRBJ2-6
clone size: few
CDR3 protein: CAISESGGRPSGANVLTF
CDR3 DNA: TGTGCCATCAGTGAGTCGGGGGGGCGGCCCTCTGGGGCCAACGTCCTGACTTTC

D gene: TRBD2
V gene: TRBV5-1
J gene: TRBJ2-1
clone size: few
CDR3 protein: CASSFEGSGFNEQFF
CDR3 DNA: TGCGCCAGCAGCTTTGAGGGTAGCGGGTTCAATGAGCAGTTCTTC

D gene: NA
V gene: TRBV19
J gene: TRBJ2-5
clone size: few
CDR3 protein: CASSNLAQETQYF
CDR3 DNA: TGTGCCAGTAGTAATCTTGCCCAAGAGACCCAGTACTTC

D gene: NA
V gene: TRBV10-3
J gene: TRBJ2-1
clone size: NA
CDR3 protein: CAISGGIDNEQFF
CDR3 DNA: TGTGCCATCAGTGGGGGTATCGACAATGAGCAGTTCTTC

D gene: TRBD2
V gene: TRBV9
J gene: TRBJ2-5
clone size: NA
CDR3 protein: CASSKMGLAGVAETQYF
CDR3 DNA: TGTGCCAGCAGTAAGATGGGTCTAGCGGGAGTGGCGGAGACCCAGTACTTC

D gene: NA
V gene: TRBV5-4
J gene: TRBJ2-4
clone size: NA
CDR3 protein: CASSYQGTKNIQYF
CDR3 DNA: TGTGCCAGCAGCTATCAGGGCACCAAAAACATTCAGTACTTC

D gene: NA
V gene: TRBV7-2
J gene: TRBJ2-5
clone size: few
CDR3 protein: CASQGQASFIQYF
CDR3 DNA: TGTGCCAGCCAGGGTCAGGCCAGTTTTATACAGTACTTC

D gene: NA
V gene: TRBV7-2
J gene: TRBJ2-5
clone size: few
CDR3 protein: CASSLLETQYF
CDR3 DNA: TGTGCCAGCAGCTTATTAGAGACCCAGTACTTC

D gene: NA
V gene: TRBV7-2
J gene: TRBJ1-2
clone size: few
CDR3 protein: CASTPNRAANYGYTF
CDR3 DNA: TGTGCCAGCACACCCAACCGAGCGGCCAACTATGGCTACACCTTC

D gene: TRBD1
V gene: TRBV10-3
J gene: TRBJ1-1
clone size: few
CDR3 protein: CAISPGQGGLGTEAFF
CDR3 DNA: TGTGCCATCAGCCCCGGACAGGGCGGATTGGGCACTGAAGCTTTCTTT

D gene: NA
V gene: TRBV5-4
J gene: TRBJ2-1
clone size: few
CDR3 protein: CASSLALARNEQFF
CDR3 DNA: TGTGCCAGCAGCTTGGCCCTAGCTAGGAATGAGCAGTTCTTC

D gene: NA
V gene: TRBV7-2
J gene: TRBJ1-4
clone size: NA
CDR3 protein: CASSLGSFLGEKLFF
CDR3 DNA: TGTGCCAGCAGCTTAGGTAGTTTCCTTGGTGAAAAACTGTTTTTT

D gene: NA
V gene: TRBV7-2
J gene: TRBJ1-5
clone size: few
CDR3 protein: CASSPRRGDQPQHF
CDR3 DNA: TGTGCCAGCAGCCCTAGGAGAGGGGATCAGCCCCAGCATTTT

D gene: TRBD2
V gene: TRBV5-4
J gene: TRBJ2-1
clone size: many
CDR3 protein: CASSPGLAGSNEQFF
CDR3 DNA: TGTGCCAGCAGCCCCGGACTAGCGGGATCGAATGAGCAGTTCTTC

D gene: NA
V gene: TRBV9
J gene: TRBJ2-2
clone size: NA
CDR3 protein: CASSAGTSAGGELFF
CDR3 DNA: TGTGCCAGCAGCGCCGGGACGAGCGCGGGCGGGGAGCTGTTTTTT

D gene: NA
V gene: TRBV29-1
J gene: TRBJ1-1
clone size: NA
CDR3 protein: CSVDGQYMNTEAFF
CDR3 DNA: TGCAGCGTGGATGGACAGTACATGAACACTGAAGCTTTCTTT

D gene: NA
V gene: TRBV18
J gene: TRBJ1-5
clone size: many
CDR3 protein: CASSPTGTQPQHF
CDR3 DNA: TGTGCCAGCTCACCAACAGGGACGCAGCCCCAGCATTTT